The clone carrying this T cell receptor (beta chain) was seen only once. Its antigen is not identified. The V end was cut by 4 bases, the J end by 5 bases, with 15 bases between. The germline gives CDR1 SGHTS, CDR2 YDEGEE. This CDR3 contains 14 residues. This specimen belongs to a study of blood T cells in healthy people across ages. Findings of the study overall: TCR beta diversity, measured per million T cells, fell in a roughly linear way with age.

Alongside a J-beta primer mix, a sample-barcoded 5' primer served in a second PCR lasting roughly 7 to 11 cycles. TCRdb reprocessed the 5' RACE reads via MiXCR and lists one record per CDR3 protein. There are around 500,000 distinct CDR3 sequences in the sample; about a quarter occur only once, and approximately 3.6% lies in the top ten. These data were likewise used in another study, on T cells of mothers and their children. That study reports: A few healthy Caucasian mothers served as donors, and their six children did as well. There were over 9.5 million TCR beta CDR3 reads from each mother and approximately 2.9 million from each child.

The specimen was blood. V and J are TRBV5-8 and TRBJ1-1, with a tentative D call TRBD1 (6 bases). The clonotype comes from a boy aged 2 to 10 in good health. CDR3 sequence: CASSRQGGRTEAFF. The CDR3 bases are TGTGCCAGCAGCCGGCAAGGGGGTCGGACTGAAGCTTTCTTT.